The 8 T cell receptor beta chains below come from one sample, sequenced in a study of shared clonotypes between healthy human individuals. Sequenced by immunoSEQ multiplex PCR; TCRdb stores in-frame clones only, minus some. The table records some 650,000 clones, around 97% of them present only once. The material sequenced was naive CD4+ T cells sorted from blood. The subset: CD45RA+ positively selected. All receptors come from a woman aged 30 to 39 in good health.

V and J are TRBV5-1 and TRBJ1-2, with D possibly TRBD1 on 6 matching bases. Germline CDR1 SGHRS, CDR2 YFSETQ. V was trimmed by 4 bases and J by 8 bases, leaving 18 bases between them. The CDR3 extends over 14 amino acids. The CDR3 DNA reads TGCGCCAGCAGCCCCGTTAGGCAGGGGTACGGCTACACCTTC. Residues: CASSPVRQGYGYTF.

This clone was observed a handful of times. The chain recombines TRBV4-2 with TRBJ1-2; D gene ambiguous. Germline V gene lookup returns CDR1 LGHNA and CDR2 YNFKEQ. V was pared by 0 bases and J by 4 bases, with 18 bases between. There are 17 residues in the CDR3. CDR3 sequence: CASSQDSTGTMTYGYTF. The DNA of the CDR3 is TGTGCCAGCAGCCAAGATTCGACGGGTACCATGACCTATGGCTACACCTTC.

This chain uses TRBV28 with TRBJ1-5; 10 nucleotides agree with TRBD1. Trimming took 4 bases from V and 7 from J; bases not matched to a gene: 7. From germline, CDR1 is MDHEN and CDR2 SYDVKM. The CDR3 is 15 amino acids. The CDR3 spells CASSWGQGRWQPQHF. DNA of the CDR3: TGTGCCAGCAGTTGGGGACAGGGGCGGTGGCAGCCCCAGCATTTT.

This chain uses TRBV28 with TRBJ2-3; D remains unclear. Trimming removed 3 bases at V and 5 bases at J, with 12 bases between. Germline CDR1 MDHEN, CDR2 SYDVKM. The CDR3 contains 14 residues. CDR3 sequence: CASSLIPRGDTQYF. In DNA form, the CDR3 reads TGTGCCAGCAGTTTGATCCCCCGCGGAGATACGCAGTATTTT.

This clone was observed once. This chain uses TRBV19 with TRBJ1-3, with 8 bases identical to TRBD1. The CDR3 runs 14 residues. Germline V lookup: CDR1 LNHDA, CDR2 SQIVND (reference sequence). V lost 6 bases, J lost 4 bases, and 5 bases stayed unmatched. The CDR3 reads CASRPTGAGNTIYF. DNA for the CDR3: TGTGCCAGTAGACCGACAGGGGCCGGAAACACCATATATTTT.

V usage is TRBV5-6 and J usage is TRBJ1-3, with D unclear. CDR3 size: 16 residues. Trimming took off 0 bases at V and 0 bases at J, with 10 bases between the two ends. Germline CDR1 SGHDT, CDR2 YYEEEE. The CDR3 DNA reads TGTGCCAGCAGCTTGGGAGGCAGAAGCTCTGGAAACACCATATATTTT. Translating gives CASSLGGRSSGNTIYF.

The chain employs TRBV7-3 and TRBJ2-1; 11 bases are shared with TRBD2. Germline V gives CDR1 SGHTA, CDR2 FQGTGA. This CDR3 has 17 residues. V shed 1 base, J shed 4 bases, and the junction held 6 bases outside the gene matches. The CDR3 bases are TGTGCCAGCAGCTTAAGGGGTAGCGGGAGGGGATACAATGAGCAGTTCTTC. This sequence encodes CASSLRGSGRGYNEQFF.

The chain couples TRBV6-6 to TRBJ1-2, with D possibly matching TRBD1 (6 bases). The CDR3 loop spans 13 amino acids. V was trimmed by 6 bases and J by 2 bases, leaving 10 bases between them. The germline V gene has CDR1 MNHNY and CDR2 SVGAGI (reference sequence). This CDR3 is CASSLDRNYGYTF. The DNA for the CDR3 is TGTGCCAGCAGCCTCGACAGGAACTATGGCTACACCTTC.